The 25 T cell receptor beta chains below were found in one sample sequenced in a study of human T cells and chemical hapten exposure (dated by TCRdb to the early 2020s). The label giving this sample's time point can be read as: patch test 2, 6 weeks after DPC sensitization. In light of the paper, this sample's treatment or condition label describes: therapeutic diphenylcyclopropenone sensitization with weekly scalp DPC. Library method: RACE. For sequencing, a NextSeq 500 was employed. TCRdb itself trimmed the public reads at Q25 with fastp, ran MiXCR and retained productive beta chains. Under each unique CDR3 protein, matching rows form one entry showing the most common genes and DNA. The table for this sample lists 85,000 to 95,000 distinct CDR3 sequences; around 10% of them were counted only once. Together, the top ten hold roughly 2% of the sample. The sample in question was whole blood, obtained in connection with sensitization to the hapten diphenylcyclopropenone (DPC). These receptor sequences come from a man aged 35 to 55 with alopecia areata. Some clones in this sample may be carry-over from other donors' samples.

The table lists this clonotype with many counts. The rearrangement uses TRBV29-1 and TRBJ2-1, with D possibly being TRBD2 (8 bases). Germline CDR1 and CDR2: SQVTM and ANQGSEA. V lost 1 base and J 2 bases, leaving 21 bases between the germline ends. The CDR3 extends over 18 amino acids. The CDR3 nucleotides read TGCAGCGTTGAAGCCTCGCCCTTCGGGAGGGGGCCCTACAATGAGCAGTTCTTC. It codes for CSVEASPFGRGPYNEQFF.

This chain connects TRBV6-2 or TRBV6-3 to TRBJ1-5, with a weak D call TRBD1 (5 bases). V was cut by 6 bases and J by 6 bases, with 15 bases left in between. The CDR3 runs to 14 residues. Germline V CDR1 and CDR2: MNHEY, SVGEGT. The CDR3 nucleotides are TGTGCCAGCAGGAGGGGCGGGAAGGGTCAGCCCCAGCATTTT. Residues: CASRRGGKGQPQHF.

This clonotype was observed at least ten times. The CDR3 is CASSGEQGVISGNTIYF. CDR3 bases: TGTGCCAGCAGCGGGGAACAGGGGGTGATCTCTGGAAACACCATATATTTT. The rearrangement links TRBV9 to TRBJ1-3, with 8 bases that match TRBD1. The V gene end was trimmed by 3 bases and the J gene end by 0 bases; junction bases not matched to a gene: 8. Germline V gene data show CDR1 as SGDLS and CDR2 as YYNGEE. The CDR3 has 17 residues. Full variable domain (remainder filled in from reference TRBV9 and TRBJ1-3): DSGVTQTPKHLITATGQRVTLRCSPRSGDLSVYWYQQSLDQGLQFLIQYYNGEERAKGNILERFSAQQFPDLHSELNLSSLELGDSALYFCASSGEQGVISGNTIYFGEGSWLTVV.

This CDR3 reads CASSYPLQGASSGANVLTF. CDR3 DNA: TGTGCCAGCAGTTACCCCCTACAGGGGGCCAGCTCTGGGGCCAACGTCCTGACTTTC. The rearrangement links TRBV6-2 or TRBV6-3 to TRBJ2-6, with 9 bases lining up with TRBD1. Germline V gene sequence: CDR1 MNHEY, CDR2 SVGEGT. CDR3 size: 19 residues. After removal of 2 bases from V and 0 bases from J, the junction contained 8 bases not matched to a gene.

Of note for this clonotype: Germline and junction disagree at one end, which may indicate a read error. This rearrangement joins TRBV7-7 to TRBJ2-3; 13 bases are shared with TRBD2. CDR1 is SSHAT, CDR2 FNYEAQ, per germline (reference sequence). The length of the CDR3 is 16 residues. CDR3 nucleotides: TGTGCTAGCAGCTTTCCAGGGACTAGCGGGATGAGTACGCAGTATTTT. Protein sequence: CASSFPGTSGMSTQYF.

The V and J genes are TRBV5-6 and TRBJ2-7; 10 nucleotides agree with TRBD2. Germline assignment: CDR1 SGHDT and CDR2 YYEEEE. The CDR3 length is 17 residues. Losses at the gene ends were 4 bases for V and 3 bases for J; bases not matched to a gene: 13. The chain's CDR3 is CASSPQRAGGPIYEQYF. CDR3 DNA: TGTGCCAGCAGCCCGCAAAGAGCGGGAGGGCCTATCTACGAGCAGTACTTC.

The table lists this clonotype with many counts. The V and J genes are TRBV20-1 and TRBJ2-7; tentative D call: TRBD2 (5 bases). The germline V gene encodes CDR1 DFQATT and CDR2 SNEGSKA (reference sequence). The V gene lost 2 bases and the J gene lost 3 bases, with 8 bases spanning the gap. CDR3 size: 12 residues. CDR3 amino acids: CSARQTNYEQYF. CDR3 coding DNA: TGCAGTGCTAGACAGACTAACTACGAGCAGTACTTC.

J is TRBJ2-3 and V is TRBV5-1, with 12 positions matching TRBD2. This CDR3 spans 18 amino acids. Germline V gene lookup returns CDR1 SGHRS and CDR2 YFSETQ. The V segment lost 0 bases and the J segment 4 bases; nucleotides outside the gene matches: 9. The CDR3 DNA reads as TGCGCCAGCAGCTTGGTGTCTAGCGGGAGGGCAGGTGCAGATACGCAGTATTTT. Translated, it gives CASSLVSSGRAGADTQYF. Supplemented by reference TRBV5-1 and TRBJ2-3, the full variable domain reads KAGVTQTPRYLIKTRGQQVTLSCSPISGHRSVSWYQQTPGQGLQFLFEYFSETQRNKGNFPGRFSGRQFSNSRSEMNVSTLELGDSALYLCASSLVSSGRAGADTQYFGPGTRLTVL.

There are many counts of this clonotype. The chain has TRBV5-1 and TRBJ2-7; the D call may be TRBD1 or TRBD2 (5 bases each). The CDR3 extends over 16 amino acids. V was clipped by 4 bases and J by 2 bases, with 19 bases between them. CDR1 and CDR2 (germline): SGHRS, YFSETQ. Here the CDR3 reads CASSPGPMAGAYEQYV. In DNA, the CDR3 is TGCGCCAGCAGCCCGGGACCGATGGCCGGAGCCTACGAGCAGTACGTC.

The table lists this clonotype with a few counts. J is TRBJ2-1 and V is TRBV18, with D uncertain. Trimming took off 0 bases at V and 4 bases at J, with 7 bases between the two ends. Per the germline V gene, CDR1 is KGHSH and CDR2 is LQKENI. This CDR3 contains 14 residues. In nucleotides, the CDR3 is TGTGCCAGCTCACCACCCGGACCATACAATGAGCAGTTCTTC. Translating it yields CASSPPGPYNEQFF.

V usage is TRBV19 and J usage is TRBJ1-5, with a possible D match to TRBD1 (6 bases). This CDR3 comprises 15 residues. V was cut by 4 bases and J by 1 base, with 11 bases left in between. Germline CDR1 and CDR2: LNHDA and SQIVND (reference sequence). The chain's CDR3 is CASSTQGTSNQPQHF. The DNA for the CDR3 is TGTGCCAGTAGTACACAGGGAACGAGCAATCAGCCCCAGCATTTT.

This clonotype has a count of ten or more. The chain links TRBV21-1 to TRBJ2-2; TRBD2 was called by the table and not checked on the DNA. TRBV21-1 is termed a pseudogene. The CDR3 runs 18 residues. CDR3 nucleotides: TGTGCCAGCAGCAAGTTGGGGACTAGCGGGAGTTTCACCGGGGAGCTGTTTTTT. Translating gives CASSKLGTSGSFTGELFF.

This clonotype was seen many times. The chain employs TRBV28 and TRBJ2-1, with D maybe TRBD1 (5 bases). The germline V gene encodes CDR1 MDHEN and CDR2 SYDVKM. With 6 bases removed from V and 3 bases from J, the gap between germline ends came to 9 bases. The CDR3 has 13 amino acids. CDR3 DNA sequence: TGTGCCAGCAGGGACATCTTCTACAATGAGCAGTTCTTC. This codes for CASRDIFYNEQFF.

This clonotype turned up a few times. The chain uses TRBV28 and TRBJ1-5; the match to TRBD1 covers 8 bases. Germline lookup yields CDR1 MDHEN and CDR2 SYDVKM. J was trimmed by 2 bases and V by 2 bases; bases with no gene match: 5. There are 16 residues in the CDR3. This CDR3 is CASSLTVTGGNQPQHF. In DNA, the CDR3 is TGTGCCAGCAGTTTAACCGTGACAGGGGGCAATCAGCCCCAGCATTTT.

This sequence joins TRBV18 and TRBJ2-1; perhaps D is TRBD1 or TRBD2 (5 bases each). There are 16 residues in the CDR3. V was cut by 6 bases and J by 0 bases, with 15 bases left in between. Germline V gene data show CDR1 as KGHSH and CDR2 as LQKENI. The DNA for the CDR3 is TGTGCCAGCTCTACCATGGACGGGACCTCCTACAATGAGCAGTTCTTC. Amino acid sequence: CASSTMDGTSYNEQFF.

This clonotype was recorded a few times. The V and J genes are TRBV5-1 and TRBJ1-4; TRBD1 is a possible D gene (5 bases). Germline-derived CDR1 and CDR2 are SGHRS and YFSETQ. Trimming stripped 4 bases from V and 6 bases from J, with 16 bases between. The CDR3 runs to 15 residues. The CDR3 DNA is TGCGCCAGCAGCGTCTCCGGGACGAAGGATGAAAAACTGTTTTTT. Protein: CASSVSGTKDEKLFF. The entire variable domain, with the rest obtained from reference TRBV5-1 and TRBJ1-4, is as follows: KAGVTQTPRYLIKTRGQQVTLSCSPISGHRSVSWYQQTPGQGLQFLFEYFSETQRNKGNFPGRFSGRQFSNSRSEMNVSTLELGDSALYLCASSVSGTKDEKLFFGSGTQLSVL.

The chain is built from TRBV5-1 and TRBJ1-4; 10 bases fit TRBD1. Germline CDR1 is SGHRS and CDR2 is YFSETQ. V lost 2 bases, J lost 3 bases, and 4 bases stayed unmatched. The CDR3 totals 16 residues. The CDR3 region has the DNA TGCGCCAGCAGCTTCGGACAGGGGGAGGCTAATGAAAAACTGTTTTTT. It translates to CASSFGQGEANEKLFF.

This clonotype was seen a few times. The J gene is TRBJ2-7, the V gene TRBV28; TRBD2 matches at 8 bases. V trimming: 6 bases; J trimming: 5 bases; junction bases outside the gene matches: 15. The CDR3 consists of 16 residues. Germline V gene sequence: CDR1 MDHEN, CDR2 SYDVKM. CDR3 DNA sequence: TGTGCCAGCAGCCCCCCGGGGAGCGGGAGAACGCACGAGCAGTACTTC. Translating gives CASSPPGSGRTHEQYF.

The sample holds many counts of this clonotype. This chain uses TRBV12-3 or TRBV12-4 with TRBJ2-1, with 8 bases that match TRBD1. The V gene end was trimmed by 6 bases and the J gene end by 0 bases; junction bases not matched to a gene: 7. The CDR3 is 16 amino acids. CDR3 sequence (DNA): TGTGCCAGCAGATCGGACAGGGCCATCTCCTACAATGAGCAGTTCTTC. This gives the protein CASRSDRAISYNEQFF.

This clonotype was detected only a few times. The chain employs TRBV4-1 and TRBJ1-6; no clear D. The CDR3 runs 15 residues. From germline, CDR1 is MGHRA and CDR2 YSYEKL. Trimming removed 0 bases at V and 8 bases at J, with 11 bases between. In nucleotides, the CDR3 is TGCGCCAGCAGCCAAGATACGCTCTTAGATTCACCCCTCCACTTT. It encodes CASSQDTLLDSPLHF.

The CDR3 is CSVAQGDQETQYF. For the CDR3, the DNA is TGCAGCGTTGCCCAGGGGGACCAAGAGACCCAGTACTTC. J is TRBJ2-5 and V is TRBV29-1, with 7 bases matching TRBD1. Per the germline V gene, CDR1 is SQVTM and CDR2 is ANQGSEA. This CDR3 has 13 residues. V shed 4 bases, J shed 0 bases, and the junction held 2 bases outside the gene matches.

This chain links TRBV7-2 with TRBJ2-1; 10 bases match TRBD2. The V segment lost 5 bases and the J segment 7 bases; nucleotides outside the gene matches: 14. Per the germline V gene, CDR1 is SGHTA and CDR2 is FQGNSA. The length of the CDR3 is 17 residues. The CDR3 sequence: CASSRASSGSVQNEQFF. Here the CDR3 DNA reads TGTGCCAGCAGCCGAGCGTCTAGCGGGAGTGTTCAGAATGAGCAGTTCTTC.

This clonotype showed up just a few times. The chain uses TRBV20-1 and TRBJ2-2; no clear D. This CDR3 region has 16 residues. Between the trimmed V and J ends, which lost 2 bases and 4 bases, there was a span of 17 bases. Germline CDR1 and CDR2: DFQATT and SNEGSKA (reference sequence). CDR3 sequence reads: CSARPPWPQTTGELFF. Written as DNA, the CDR3 is TGCAGTGCTAGACCCCCATGGCCACAGACCACCGGGGAGCTGTTTTTT.

This clonotype was counted between two and nine times. V gene TRBV5-4 combines with J gene TRBJ2-7; the D gene is possibly TRBD2 (6 bases). The CDR3 extends over 13 amino acids. Germline-derived CDR1 and CDR2 are SGHNT and YYREEE (reference sequence). The ends were cut back, 0 bases at V and 7 bases at J, with 11 bases in the middle. The CDR3 loop reads CASSLGREREQYF. Here the CDR3 DNA reads TGTGCCAGCAGCTTGGGGCGGGAAAGGGAGCAGTACTTC.

This clonotype has a handful of counts. V is TRBV5-5 and J is TRBJ2-2; 11 bases agree with TRBD1. Germline V gene data show CDR1 as SGHKS and CDR2 as YYEKEE (reference sequence). Unmatched junction bases numbered 9, after V lost 0 bases and J lost 5 bases. The CDR3 contains 18 residues. The CDR3 DNA is TGTGCCAGCAGCTTGGGGACAGGGGGCGATCTCCTAACCGGGGAGCTGTTTTTT. It encodes CASSLGTGGDLLTGELFF.